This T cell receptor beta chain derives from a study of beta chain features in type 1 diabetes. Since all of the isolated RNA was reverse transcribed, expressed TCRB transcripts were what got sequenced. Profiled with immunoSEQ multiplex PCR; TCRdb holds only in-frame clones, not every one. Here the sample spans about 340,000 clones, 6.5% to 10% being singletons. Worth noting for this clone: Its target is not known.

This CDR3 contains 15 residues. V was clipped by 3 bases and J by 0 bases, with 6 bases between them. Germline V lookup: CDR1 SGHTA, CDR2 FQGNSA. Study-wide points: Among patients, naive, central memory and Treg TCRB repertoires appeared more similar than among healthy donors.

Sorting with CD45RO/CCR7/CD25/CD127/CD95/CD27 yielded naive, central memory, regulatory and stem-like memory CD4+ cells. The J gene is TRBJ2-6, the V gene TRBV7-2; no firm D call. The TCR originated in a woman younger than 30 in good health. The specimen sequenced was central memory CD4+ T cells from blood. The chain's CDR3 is CASSLRPSGANVLTF. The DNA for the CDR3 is TGTGCCAGCAGCTTGCGACCCTCTGGGGCCAACGTCCTGACTTTC.